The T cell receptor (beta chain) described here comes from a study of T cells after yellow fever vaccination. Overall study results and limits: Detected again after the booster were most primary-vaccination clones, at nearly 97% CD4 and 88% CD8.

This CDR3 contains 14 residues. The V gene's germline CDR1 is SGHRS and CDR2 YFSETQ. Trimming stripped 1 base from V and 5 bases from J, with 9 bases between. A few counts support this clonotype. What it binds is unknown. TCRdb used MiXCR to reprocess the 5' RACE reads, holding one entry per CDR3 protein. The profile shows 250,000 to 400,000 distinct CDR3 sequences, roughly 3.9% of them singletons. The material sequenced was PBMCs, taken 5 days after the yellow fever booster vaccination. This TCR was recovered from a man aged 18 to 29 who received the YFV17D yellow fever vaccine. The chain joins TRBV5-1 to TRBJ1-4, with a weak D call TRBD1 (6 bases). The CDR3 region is CASSLTGQNEKLFF. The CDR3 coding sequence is TGCGCCAGCAGCTTGACAGGACAGAATGAAAAACTGTTTTTT.